Following are 2 T cell receptor beta chains from one sample sequenced in a study of blood T cell repertoires in COVID-19. The method was immunoSEQ multiplex PCR; TCRdb's version includes in-frame clones alone and lacks a portion of them. The sample holds about 250,000 clones; about four fifths are singletons and the top ten take about 4%. Sequenced: peripheral blood. These TCRs come from a man aged 50 to 60 with acute or convalescent COVID-19.

V and J are TRBV14 and TRBJ1-2; D gene unclear. V was clipped by 0 bases and J by 8 bases, with 7 bases between them. The CDR3 consists of 12 residues. Germline-derived CDR1 and CDR2 are SGHDN and FVKESK. The CDR3 nucleotides are TGTGCCAGCAGCCAAGATCTCCGGGGCTACACCTTC. Encoded protein: CASSQDLRGYTF.

The table lists this clone with a few counts. The rearrangement uses TRBV7-3 and TRBJ2-3, with TRBD2 identical over 14 bases. V trimming: 9 bases; J trimming: 6 bases; junction bases outside the gene matches: 5. The germline V gene has CDR1 SGHTA and CDR2 FQGTGA. The CDR3 has 14 residues. This chain's CDR3 is CASRLAGGRDTQYF. CDR3 bases: TGTGCCAGTAGACTAGCGGGAGGGCGGGATACGCAGTATTTT.